The rows below give T cell receptor beta chains drawn from one sample of a study of T cell therapy after organ transplantation. The antigens for these receptors are not known. Libraries were prepared by immunoSEQ multiplex PCR; TCRdb keeps only in-frame clonotypes and omits some of them. The data contain 1,500 to 2,000 clones, 70% to 80% of them singletons. The specimen comprised CD8+ T cells from blood, sampled before autologous CMV-specific T cell therapy. The source of these receptors is a human patient who had received a solid organ transplant and had CMV disease. CDR3s include the opening cysteine and the closing phenylalanine or tryptophan. Each record gives: V gene, CDR3 protein.

TRBV28,CASSLWTGRSDGYTF
TRBV19,CASSLTGVRTEAFF
TRBV28,CASSLSGTQPQHF
TRBV7-8,CASSIGIGRGNSPLHF
TRBV4-2,CASSPGGTEAFF
TRBV19,CASSINSLGGYEQYF
TRBV29-1,CSATGADTGELFF
TRBV30,CAWSATVTDTQYF
TRBV5-6,CASSSGREQYF
TRBV7-9,CASSLAGNTEAFF
TRBV11-2,CASSSRGGDGYTF
TRBV19,CASSGGRPTNTEAFF
TRBV6-5,CASSENPGANVLTF
TRBV28,CASSPGGLYNEQFF
TRBV29-1,CSVGLAGSYEQYF
TRBV7-2,CAVQRVGGTDTQYF